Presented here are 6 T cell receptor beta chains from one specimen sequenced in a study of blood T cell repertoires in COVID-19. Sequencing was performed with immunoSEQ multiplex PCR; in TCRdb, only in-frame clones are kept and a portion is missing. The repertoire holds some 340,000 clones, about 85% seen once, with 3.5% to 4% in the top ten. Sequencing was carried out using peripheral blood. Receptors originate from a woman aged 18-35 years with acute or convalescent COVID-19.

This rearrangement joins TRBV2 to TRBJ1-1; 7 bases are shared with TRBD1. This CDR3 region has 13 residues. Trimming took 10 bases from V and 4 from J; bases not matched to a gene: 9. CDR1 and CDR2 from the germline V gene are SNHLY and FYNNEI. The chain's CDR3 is CATSRQGRTEAFF. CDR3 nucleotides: TGTGCCACTTCGAGACAGGGCCGCACTGAAGCTTTCTTT.

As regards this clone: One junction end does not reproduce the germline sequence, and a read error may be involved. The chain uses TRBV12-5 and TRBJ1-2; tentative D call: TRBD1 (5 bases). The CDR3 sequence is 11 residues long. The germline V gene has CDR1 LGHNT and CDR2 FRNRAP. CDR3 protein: CACGFGGGYTF. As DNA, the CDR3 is TGTGCTTGTGGTTTTGGGGGGGGCTACACCTTC.

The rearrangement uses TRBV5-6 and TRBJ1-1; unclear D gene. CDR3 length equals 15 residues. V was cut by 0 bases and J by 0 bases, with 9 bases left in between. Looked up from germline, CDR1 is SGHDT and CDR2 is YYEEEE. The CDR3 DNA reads TGTGCCAGCAGCTTGGGGTTCGGTATGAACACTGAAGCTTTCTTT. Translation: CASSLGFGMNTEAFF.

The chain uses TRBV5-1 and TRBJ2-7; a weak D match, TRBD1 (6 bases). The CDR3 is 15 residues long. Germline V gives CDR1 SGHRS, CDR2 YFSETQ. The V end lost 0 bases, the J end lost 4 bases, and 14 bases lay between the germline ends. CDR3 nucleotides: TGCGCCAGCAGCTTGGACGTCAGGGGTACGTACGAGCAGTACTTC. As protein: CASSLDVRGTYEQYF.

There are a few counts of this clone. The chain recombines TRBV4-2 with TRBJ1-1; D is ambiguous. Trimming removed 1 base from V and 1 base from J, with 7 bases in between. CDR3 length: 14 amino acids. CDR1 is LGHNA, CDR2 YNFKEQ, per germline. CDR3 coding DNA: TGTGCCAGCAGCCAAGGAGGGCGGAACACTGAAGCTTTCTTT. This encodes CASSQGGRNTEAFF.

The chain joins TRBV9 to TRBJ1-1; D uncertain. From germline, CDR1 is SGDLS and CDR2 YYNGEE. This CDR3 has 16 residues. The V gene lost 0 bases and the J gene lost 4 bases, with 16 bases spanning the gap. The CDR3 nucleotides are TGTGCCAGCAGCGTAGACGGGTTTTTGGTTCTCACTGAAGCTTTCTTT. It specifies CASSVDGFLVLTEAFF.